This is a list of T cell receptor beta chains from one sample in a study of patients and donors after allogeneic stem cell transplantation. TCRdb re-derived calls from the RT-PCR reads in MiXCR, one entry per CDR3 protein. The repertoire has roughly 940,000 distinct CDR3 sequences, over 15% of them found once; the top ten carry 5% to 6.5%. The sample consisted of blood, either unsorted or a sorted T cell fraction (not recorded which). These receptors all stem from a human donor who was either an allogeneic HSCT recipient or a stem cell or donor lymphocyte infusion donor (not recorded which). It is not recorded whose cells these are; they may come from a transplant donor. Each CDR3 is given with its conserved first and last residue. D genes are given only for firm matches. Clone size, where shown, is once, few, many, or a class for clones that have expanded.

CDR3nt: TGTGCCAGCAGTTATGCGACAGGGGAGGGCTACACCTTC; CDR3aa: CASSYATGEGYTF; j_gene: TRBJ1-2; d_gene: TRBD1; v_gene: TRBV6-5; abundance: few
CDR3nt: TGTGCCATCAGTACTCCCGGGACTAGCCAGCAGTTCTTC; CDR3aa: CAISTPGTSQQFF; j_gene: TRBJ2-1; d_gene: TRBD2; v_gene: TRBV10-3; abundance: .
CDR3nt: TGCAGTGCTAGCCGTGACTTACTACCCGGGACTAATGAAAAACTGTTTTTT; CDR3aa: CSASRDLLPGTNEKLFF; j_gene: TRBJ1-4; d_gene: .; v_gene: TRBV20-1; abundance: many
CDR3nt: TGCAGTGCCTCAATCCGGGACAGACCTGATGAGCAGTTCTTC; CDR3aa: CSASIRDRPDEQFF; j_gene: TRBJ2-1; d_gene: TRBD1; v_gene: TRBV20-1; abundance: .
CDR3nt: TGTGCCACCAGCGTTGGCGGGCCCCGAGGCTACGAGCAGTACTTC; CDR3aa: CATSVGGPRGYEQYF; j_gene: TRBJ2-7; d_gene: .; v_gene: TRBV15; abundance: few
CDR3nt: TGCAGCGTTGATGGGAGACCTCTCTATGGCTACACCTTC; CDR3aa: CSVDGRPLYGYTF; j_gene: TRBJ1-2; d_gene: .; v_gene: TRBV29-1; abundance: .
CDR3nt: TGCAGCGTTGACTCGGAGGGGCGGGGAAACTATGGCTACACCTTC; CDR3aa: CSVDSEGRGNYGYTF; j_gene: TRBJ1-2; d_gene: .; v_gene: TRBV29-1; abundance: many
CDR3nt: TGTGCCAGCAGTTACGGAGGGAGAGCTAACTATGGCTACACCTTC; CDR3aa: CASSYGGRANYGYTF; j_gene: TRBJ1-2; d_gene: .; v_gene: TRBV6-5; abundance: .
CDR3nt: TGTGCCAGCAGTTCCCCTCCCAGCTCCTCCTACGAGCAGTACTTC; CDR3aa: CASSSPPSSSYEQYF; j_gene: TRBJ2-7; d_gene: .; v_gene: TRBV6-5; abundance: .
CDR3nt: TGCAGTGCTACTAGGACCATGTACAATGAGCAGTTCTTC; CDR3aa: CSATRTMYNEQFF; j_gene: TRBJ2-1; d_gene: .; v_gene: TRBV20-1; abundance: .
CDR3nt: TGTGCCAGCAGCCAAGAGGTCCCACAGACGAGTACTAACTATGGCTACACCTTC; CDR3aa: CASSQEVPQTSTNYGYTF; j_gene: TRBJ1-2; d_gene: .; v_gene: TRBV3-1; abundance: few